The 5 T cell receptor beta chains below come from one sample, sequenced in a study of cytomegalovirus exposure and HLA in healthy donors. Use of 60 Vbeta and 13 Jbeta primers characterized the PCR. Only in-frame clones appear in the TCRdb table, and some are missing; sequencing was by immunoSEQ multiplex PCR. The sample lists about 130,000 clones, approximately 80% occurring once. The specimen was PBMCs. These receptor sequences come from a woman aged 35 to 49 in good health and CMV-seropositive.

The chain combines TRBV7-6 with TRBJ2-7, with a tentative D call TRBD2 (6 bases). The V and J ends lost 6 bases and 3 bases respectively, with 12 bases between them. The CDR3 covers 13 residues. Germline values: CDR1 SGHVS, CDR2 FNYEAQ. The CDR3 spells CASSTGRDYEQYF. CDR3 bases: TGTGCCAGCAGTACCGGGAGAGACTACGAGCAGTACTTC.

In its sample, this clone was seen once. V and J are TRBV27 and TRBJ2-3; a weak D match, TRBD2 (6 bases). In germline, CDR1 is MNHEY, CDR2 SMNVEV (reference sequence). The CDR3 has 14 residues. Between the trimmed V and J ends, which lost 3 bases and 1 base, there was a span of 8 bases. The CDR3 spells CASSFGTGTDTQYF. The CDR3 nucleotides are TGTGCCAGCAGTTTCGGGACTGGCACAGATACGCAGTATTTT.

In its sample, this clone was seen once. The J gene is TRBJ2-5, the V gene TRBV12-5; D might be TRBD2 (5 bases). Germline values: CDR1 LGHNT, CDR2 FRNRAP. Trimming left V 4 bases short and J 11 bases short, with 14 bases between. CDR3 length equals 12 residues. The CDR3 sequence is CASGSTAREQYF. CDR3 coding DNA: TGTGCTAGTGGTTCAACAGCTAGGGAGCAGTACTTC.

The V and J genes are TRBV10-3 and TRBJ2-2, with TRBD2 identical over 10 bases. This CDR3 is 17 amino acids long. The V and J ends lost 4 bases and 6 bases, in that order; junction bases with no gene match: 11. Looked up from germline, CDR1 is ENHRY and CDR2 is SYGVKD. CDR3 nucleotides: TGTGCCATCAGTGGGGGTCGGCTAGCGGGAGTCGCCGGGGAGCTGTTTTTT. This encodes CAISGGRLAGVAGELFF.

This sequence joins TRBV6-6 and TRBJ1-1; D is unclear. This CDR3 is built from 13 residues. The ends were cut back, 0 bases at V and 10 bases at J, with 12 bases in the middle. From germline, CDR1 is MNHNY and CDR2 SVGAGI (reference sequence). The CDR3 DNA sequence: TGTGCCAGCAGTTACTCTATCGGTTATGGAGCTTTCTTT. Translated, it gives CASSYSIGYGAFF.